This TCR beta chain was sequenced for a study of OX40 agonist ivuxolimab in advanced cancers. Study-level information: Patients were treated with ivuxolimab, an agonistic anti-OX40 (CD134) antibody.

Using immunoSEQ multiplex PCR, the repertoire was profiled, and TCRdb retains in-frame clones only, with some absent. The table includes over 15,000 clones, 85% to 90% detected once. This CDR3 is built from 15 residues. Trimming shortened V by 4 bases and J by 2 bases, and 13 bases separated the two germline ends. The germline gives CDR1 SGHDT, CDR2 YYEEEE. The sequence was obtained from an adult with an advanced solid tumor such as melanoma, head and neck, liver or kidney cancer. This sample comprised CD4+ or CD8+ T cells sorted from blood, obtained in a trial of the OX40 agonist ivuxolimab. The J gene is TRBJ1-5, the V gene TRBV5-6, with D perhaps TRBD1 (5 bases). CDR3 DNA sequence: TGTGCCAGCAGCATACGTATCAGGGGCAATCAGCCCCAGCATTTT. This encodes CASSIRIRGNQPQHF.